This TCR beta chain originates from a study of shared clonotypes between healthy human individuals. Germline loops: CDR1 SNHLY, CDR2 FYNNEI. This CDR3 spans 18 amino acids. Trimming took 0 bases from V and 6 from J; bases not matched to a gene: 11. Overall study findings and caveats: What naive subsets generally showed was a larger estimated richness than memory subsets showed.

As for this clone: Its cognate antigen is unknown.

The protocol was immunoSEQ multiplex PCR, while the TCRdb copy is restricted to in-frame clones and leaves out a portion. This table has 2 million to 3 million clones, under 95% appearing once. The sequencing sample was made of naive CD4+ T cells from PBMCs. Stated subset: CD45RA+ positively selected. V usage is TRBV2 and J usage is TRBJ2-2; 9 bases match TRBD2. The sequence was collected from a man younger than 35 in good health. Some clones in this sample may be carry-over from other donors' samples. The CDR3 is CASSEASGGRARSGELFF. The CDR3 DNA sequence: TGTGCCAGCAGTGAAGCCTCTGGCGGGAGGGCCAGGTCCGGGGAGCTGTTTTTT.